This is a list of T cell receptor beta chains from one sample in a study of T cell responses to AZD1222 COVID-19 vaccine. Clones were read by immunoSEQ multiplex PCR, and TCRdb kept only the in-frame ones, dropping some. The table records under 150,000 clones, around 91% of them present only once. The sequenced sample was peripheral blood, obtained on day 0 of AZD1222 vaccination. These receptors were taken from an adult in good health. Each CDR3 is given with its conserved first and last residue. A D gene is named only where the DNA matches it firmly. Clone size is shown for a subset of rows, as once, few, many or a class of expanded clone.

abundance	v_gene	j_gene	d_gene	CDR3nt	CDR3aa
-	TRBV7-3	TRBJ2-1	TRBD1	TGTGCCAGCAGCCCGACAGGGGCGGCCTACAATGAGCAGTTCTTC	CASSPTGAAYNEQFF
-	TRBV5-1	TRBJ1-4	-	TGCGCCAGCACCGCGGGACGGACAGAGGTCGAAAAACTGTTTTTT	CASTAGRTEVEKLFF
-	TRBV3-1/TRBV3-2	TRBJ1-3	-	TGTGCCAGCAGCCCCCTCGGTACAGGGAGTGACACCATATATTTT	CASSPLGTGSDTIYF
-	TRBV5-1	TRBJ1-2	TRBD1	TGCGCCAGCAGCTTGGGTACAGGGGGATTTGAAGGCTACACCTTC	CASSLGTGGFEGYTF
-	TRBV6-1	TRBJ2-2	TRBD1	TGTGCCAGCAGTGAGAGGGACAGGCGGTCCGGGGAGCTGTTTTTT	CASSERDRRSGELFF
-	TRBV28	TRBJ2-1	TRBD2	TGTGCCAGCAGTCCCTGGCCGGCTAGCGGGAAAGGTTATGAGCAGTTCTTC	CASSPWPASGKGYEQFF
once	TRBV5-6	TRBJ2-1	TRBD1	TGTGCCAGCAGCTTGGGACAGGGAATCAATGAGCAGTTCTTC	CASSLGQGINEQFF
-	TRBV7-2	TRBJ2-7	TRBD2	TGTGCCAGCAGCTTAACTCTAAGCGGGAGTTCCGAGCAGTACTTC	CASSLTLSGSSEQYF
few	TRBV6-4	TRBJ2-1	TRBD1	TGTGCCAGCAGTTTCCGGGACAGGGGGCTTGGCAATGAGCAGTTCTTC	CASSFRDRGLGNEQFF
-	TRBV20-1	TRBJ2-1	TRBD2	TGCAGTGCTAGTTGGGCTAGCGGGACCCTATACAATGAGCAGTTCTTC	CSASWASGTLYNEQFF
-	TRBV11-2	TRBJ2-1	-	TGTGCCAGCAGCTTTGACCGGGATTACAATGAGCAGTTCTTC	CASSFDRDYNEQFF
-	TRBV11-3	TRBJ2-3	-	TGTGCCAGCAGCTTAGGAAGACAAGACACAGATACGCAGTATTTT	CASSLGRQDTDTQYF
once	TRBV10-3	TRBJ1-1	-	TGTGCCATCAGTGAGGGTAGGGGTTTTACGGCTTTCTTT	CAISEGRGFTAFF
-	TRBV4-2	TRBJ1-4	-	TGTGCCAGCAGCCAAGATCGGACGGCCGAAAAACTGTTTTTT	CASSQDRTAEKLFF
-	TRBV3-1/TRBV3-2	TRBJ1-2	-	TGTGCCAGCAGCCAGATACAGGGCCATGGCTACGCCTTC	CASSQIQGHGYAF
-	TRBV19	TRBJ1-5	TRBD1	TGTGCCAGTAGTCCAGGGGGCTCCGCTGGCAATCAGCCCCAGCATTTT	CASSPGGSAGNQPQHF